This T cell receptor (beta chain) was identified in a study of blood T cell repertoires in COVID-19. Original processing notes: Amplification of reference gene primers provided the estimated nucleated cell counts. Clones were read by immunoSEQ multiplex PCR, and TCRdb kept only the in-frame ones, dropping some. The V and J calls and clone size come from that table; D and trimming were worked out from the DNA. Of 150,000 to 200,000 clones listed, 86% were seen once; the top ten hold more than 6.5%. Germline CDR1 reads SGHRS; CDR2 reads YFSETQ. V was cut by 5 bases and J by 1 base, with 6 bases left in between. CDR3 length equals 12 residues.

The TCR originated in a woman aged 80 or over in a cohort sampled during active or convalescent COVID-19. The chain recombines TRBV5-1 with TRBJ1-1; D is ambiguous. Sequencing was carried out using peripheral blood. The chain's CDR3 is CASRQKNTEAFF. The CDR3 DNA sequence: TGCGCCAGCAGACAGAAGAACACTGAAGCTTTCTTT.